These 11 T cell receptor beta chains were all obtained from the same sample, sequenced in a study of blood T cell repertoires in COVID-19. Measured with immunoSEQ multiplex PCR; TCRdb has only the in-frame clones, and not every one. Among over 100,000 clones, about nine tenths were seen once, and the ten largest hold around 5.3%. Sample: peripheral blood. The receptors here all came from a woman aged 50 to 65 with COVID-19, enrolled during active disease.

The chain combines TRBV12-3 or TRBV12-4 with TRBJ2-5, with D maybe TRBD2 (6 bases). The CDR3 has 13 amino acids. Trimming pared 6 bases from V and 5 bases from J, leaving 13 bases between. CDR3 region: CASSPPGGETQYF. The CDR3, as DNA: TGTGCCAGCAGCCCACCTGGGGGGGAGACCCAGTACTTC.

The rearrangement joins TRBV24-1 to TRBJ2-1; 8 bases align to TRBD2. Germline assignment: CDR1 KGHDR and CDR2 SFDVKD. The trim removed 2 bases at V and 3 bases at J, leaving 8 bases unmatched. The CDR3 contains 17 residues. The CDR3 is CATSDSGRGARYNEQFF. CDR3 in DNA: TGTGCCACCAGTGATTCCGGGAGGGGGGCGCGCTACAATGAGCAGTTCTTC.

This sequence joins TRBV19 and TRBJ2-1; TRBD1 matches 7 bases. In germline, CDR1 is LNHDA, CDR2 SQIVND (reference sequence). Trimming at V came to 3 bases and at J to 5 bases, leaving 4 bases not matched to a gene. The CDR3 has 14 residues. The CDR3 DNA reads as TGTGCCAGTAGTATTAGGACAGGTAACAATGAGCAGTTCTTC. Residues: CASSIRTGNNEQFF.

The count of this clone is one. V is TRBV5-6 and J is TRBJ2-5, with 7 bases fitting TRBD1. The CDR3 is 14 residues long. J gave up 10 bases and V 4 bases, and 13 bases lay outside the gene matches. Germline assignment: CDR1 SGHDT and CDR2 YYEEEE. The CDR3 loop is CASSPSGTARFQYF. The DNA of the CDR3 is TGTGCCAGCAGCCCTTCCGGGACAGCGCGCTTCCAGTACTTC.

The chain uses TRBV9 and TRBJ2-5, with D possibly matching TRBD2 (6 bases). The V end lost 0 bases, the J end lost 4 bases, and 16 bases lay between the germline ends. The CDR3 totals 16 residues. Germline CDR1 and CDR2: SGDLS and YYNGEE. CDR3 DNA: TGTGCCAGCAGCGTAGAGGGTCTAGCGCGGGGAGAGACCCAGTACTTC. This gives the protein CASSVEGLARGETQYF.

This chain connects TRBV7-2 to TRBJ1-5, with no clear D. The CDR3 is made up of 14 amino acids. Germline CDR1 and CDR2: SGHTA and FQGNSA. V shed 4 bases and J shed 5 bases, with 12 bases lying between them. The CDR3 DNA reads TGTGCCAGCAGCTCCTACGGGGTTCATCAGCCCCAGCATTTT. This translates into CASSSYGVHQPQHF.

The chain links TRBV27 to TRBJ1-3, with D possibly being TRBD1 (6 bases). This CDR3 contains 17 residues. Germline V gives CDR1 MNHEY, CDR2 SMNVEV (reference sequence). V gave up 8 bases and J gave up 1 base, with 21 bases separating them. CDR3 loop: CASVRYRVRSSGNTIYF. In nucleotides, the CDR3 is TGTGCCAGCGTCCGGTACAGGGTAAGGTCGTCTGGAAACACCATATATTTT.

The chain joins TRBV7-3 to TRBJ2-3; 9 bases match TRBD1. CDR3 length: 16 residues. The V gene's germline CDR1 is SGHTA and CDR2 FQGTGA. Trimming cost V 5 bases and J 5 bases; bases outside gene matches: 11. The CDR3 nucleotides are TGTGCCAGCAGCAAAGCACAGGGGGCGTTGGTAGATACGCAGTATTTT. It specifies CASSKAQGALVDTQYF.

The chain carries TRBV7-2 and TRBJ2-4; D is unclear. V lost 2 bases and J lost 8, with 10 bases in between. CDR1 and CDR2 from the germline V gene are SGHTA and FQGNSA. The CDR3 totals 13 residues. The DNA of the CDR3 is TGTGCCAGCAGCTTACCCACTCCCCACATTCAGTACTTC. Residues: CASSLPTPHIQYF.

The chain is built from TRBV6-6 and TRBJ2-7, with 10 bases identical to TRBD1. This CDR3 has 15 amino acids. Germline CDR1 and CDR2: MNHNY and SVGAGI (reference sequence). The trim removed 6 bases at V and 0 bases at J, leaving 5 bases unmatched. CDR3 loop: CASSQGQGISYEQYF. Here the CDR3 DNA reads TGTGCCAGCAGCCAGGGACAGGGGATCTCCTACGAGCAGTACTTC.

This clone turned up a few times. The rearrangement links TRBV19 to TRBJ2-2; 10 positions agree with TRBD1. Germline values: CDR1 LNHDA, CDR2 SQIVND (reference sequence). V shed 9 bases and J 2 bases; nucleotides not matched to a gene: 6. The CDR3 contains 15 residues. The CDR3 sequence: CASLRTGGNTGELFF. DNA of the CDR3: TGTGCCAGCCTCCGGACAGGGGGAAACACCGGGGAGCTGTTTTTT.